These 30 T cell receptor beta chains share one sample of origin, sequenced in a study of identifying expanded T cells in peripheral blood (dated by TCRdb to about 2019). The library was obtained by the immunoSEQ multiplex PCR assay. Entries here come from immuneACCESS through TCRdb and include only in-frame sequences with V and J called. Some clones fail to appear in such tables; in the studies checked, an unresolved V gene covers under half of the shortfall, and the cause of the remainder is unknown. A total of some 91,000 clones appear in this sample, roughly 88% of them only once. The top ten clones comprise about 4% of the sample. Specimen: blood. Receptors originate from a person between 18 and 75 years old in good health.

J is TRBJ2-5 and V is TRBV19; D is possibly TRBD2 (6 bases). V lost 11 bases and J lost 1, with 14 bases in between. Germline V CDR1 and CDR2: LNHDA, SQIVND (reference sequence). The CDR3 loop spans 13 amino acids. CDR3 residues: CASRGYLQETQYF. CDR3 DNA sequence: TGTGCCTCCCGGGGGTACCTCCAAGAGACCCAGTACTTC.

V gene TRBV29-1 combines with J gene TRBJ1-2; D gene unclear. CDR3 length equals 15 residues. Germline assignment: CDR1 SQVTM and CDR2 ANQGSEA. The germline V and J ends were trimmed by 1 base and 0 bases, with 12 bases remaining between them. The DNA for the CDR3 is TGCAGCGTTGAAGGGTCGGAGGGAGCTAACTATGGCTACACCTTC. Its protein is CSVEGSEGANYGYTF.

The V call is TRBV29-1, the J call TRBJ2-7; 7 nucleotides line up with TRBD1. The CDR3 runs to 14 residues. V was clipped by 0 bases and J by 6 bases; unmatched bases: 8. Germline V gene lookup returns CDR1 SQVTM and CDR2 ANQGSEA. The CDR3 here is CSVEDQTGIGEQYF. DNA for the CDR3: TGCAGCGTTGAAGATCAGACAGGGATCGGCGAGCAGTACTTC.

The sample holds one count of this clone. This chain uses TRBV7-9 with TRBJ2-1; no reliable D call. The V end was cut by 5 bases, the J end by 15 bases, with 17 bases between. CDR3 length equals 12 residues. Germline V CDR1 and CDR2: SEHNR, FQNEAQ (reference sequence). The CDR3: CASSKPRAERFF. CDR3 nucleotide sequence: TGTGCCAGCAGCAAACCCCGCGCCGAACGGTTCTTC.

CDR3 bases: TGTGCCAGCAGCTTAGACGGGGATACGCAGTATTTT. Its translation: CASSLDGDTQYF. This rearrangement joins TRBV7-3 to TRBJ2-3; unclear D gene. Germline-derived CDR1 and CDR2 are SGHTA and FQGTGA. Trimming left V 2 bases short and J 6 bases short, with 6 bases between. This CDR3 has 12 residues.

V and J are TRBV6-4 and TRBJ1-2; D call uncertain. V was pared by 10 bases and J by 5 bases, with 11 bases between. This CDR3 has 11 amino acids. Germline V gives CDR1 MRHNA, CDR2 SNTAGT. CDR3 coding DNA: TGTGCCACCCTGGGCACGTATGGCTACACCTTC. This codes for CATLGTYGYTF.

The V and J genes are TRBV5-6 and TRBJ1-5; perhaps TRBD1 as D (5 bases). This CDR3 comprises 17 residues. Trimming removed 0 bases from V and 1 base from J, with 14 bases in between. The germline V gene encodes CDR1 SGHDT and CDR2 YYEEEE. In nucleotides, the CDR3 is TGTGCCAGCAGCTTGGAAGGGGCGGCAGGGAGCAATCAGCCCCAGCATTTT. Translation: CASSLEGAAGSNQPQHF.

The rearrangement links TRBV5-1 to TRBJ1-3; D is ambiguous. The CDR3 is made up of 15 amino acids. Germline CDR1 reads SGHRS; CDR2 reads YFSETQ. Deletions cut 5 bases from V and 2 bases from J, with 14 bases between. CDR3 sequence: CASRRARGPGNTIYF. The DNA of the CDR3 is TGCGCCAGCAGGCGCGCGCGCGGTCCTGGAAACACCATATATTTT.

The rearrangement uses TRBV7-9 and TRBJ2-5; D unresolved. This CDR3 is 12 amino acids long. The germline V gene has CDR1 SEHNR and CDR2 FQNEAQ (reference sequence). Trimming left V 4 bases short and J 7 bases short, with 10 bases between. CDR3 protein: CASSSSGSTQYF. In DNA, the CDR3 is TGTGCCAGCAGCTCTAGTGGGTCGACCCAGTACTTC.

DNA of the CDR3: TGTGCCAGCAGTTACTCAGGGGGTGGGGGAACTGAAGCTTTCTTT. It yields the protein CASSYSGGGGTEAFF. The rearrangement joins TRBV6-6 to TRBJ1-1; a possible D gene is TRBD1 (6 bases). V was clipped by 0 bases and J by 5 bases, with 13 bases between them. Germline CDR1 MNHNY, CDR2 SVGAGI (reference sequence). The CDR3 loop spans 15 amino acids.

This clone was seen more than once but under ten times. This chain connects TRBV2 to TRBJ1-1, with TRBD1 matching over 7 bases. The germline V gene encodes CDR1 SNHLY and CDR2 FYNNEI. The CDR3 totals 13 residues. Trimming removed 4 bases from V and 2 bases from J; junction bases left unmatched: 1. CDR3 sequence (DNA): TGTGCCAGCAGTGGACAGGGTAACACTGAAGCTTTCTTT. This codes for CASSGQGNTEAFF.

The chain recombines TRBV7-3 with TRBJ2-7; D unresolved. CDR1 and CDR2 from the germline V gene are SGHTA and FQGTGA. V was trimmed by 5 bases and J by 6 bases, leaving 11 bases between them. The CDR3 length is 12 residues. The CDR3 spells CASSPRHPEQYF. CDR3 nucleotides: TGTGCCAGCAGCCCAAGGCATCCCGAGCAGTACTTC.

V is TRBV6-1 and J is TRBJ2-5; no clear D gene. The DNA end favors TRBJ2-7, so the J call may be wrong. This CDR3 has 16 amino acids. Per germline, CDR1 MNHNS and CDR2 SASEGT. Here the CDR3 reads CASSEGPLDGSYEQYF. The CDR3 DNA is TGTGCCAGCAGTGAGGGCCCCCTAGACGGCTCCTACGAGCAGTACTTC.

This clone was detected once. J is TRBJ1-3 and V is TRBV30, with 7 bases lining up with TRBD1. The CDR3 consists of 13 residues. Germline lookup yields CDR1 GTSNPN and CDR2 SVGIG (reference sequence). V lost 3 bases and J lost 4; bases outside the gene matches: 3. This CDR3 reads CAWSGTAGNTIYF. The CDR3 bases are TGTGCCTGGAGCGGGACAGCCGGAAACACCATATATTTT.

The V call is TRBV6-5, the J call TRBJ2-7; D possibly uses TRBD1 or TRBD2 (5 bases each). This CDR3 is 11 amino acids long. V dropped 10 bases and J dropped 5 bases, with 12 bases sitting between them. Germline CDR1 MNHEY, CDR2 SVGAGI. This CDR3 reads CATSRGHEQYF. The CDR3 DNA sequence: TGTGCCACCTCACGGGGCCACGAGCAGTACTTC.

The rearrangement joins TRBV5-4 to TRBJ1-3; D call uncertain. The V gene's germline CDR1 is SGHNT and CDR2 YYREEE (reference sequence). There are 16 residues in the CDR3. Trimming took off 4 bases at V and 0 bases at J, with 14 bases between the two ends. The CDR3 DNA is TGTGCCAGCAGCCTGGATCCTTGGAGCTCTGGAAACACCATATATTTT. As protein: CASSLDPWSSGNTIYF.

The rearrangement uses TRBV5-1 and TRBJ2-2; unclear D gene. Germline CDR1 SGHRS, CDR2 YFSETQ. V was cut by 2 bases and J by 6 bases, with 8 bases left in between. CDR3 size: 13 residues. The CDR3 nucleotides read TGCGCCAGCAGCTTCTCGGGTCCCGGGGAGCTGTTTTTT. It translates to CASSFSGPGELFF.

The table lists this clone with a few counts. This chain links TRBV7-2 with TRBJ1-1; D call uncertain. CDR1 and CDR2 from the germline V gene are SGHTA and FQGNSA. V was shortened by 5 bases and J by 0 bases, with 10 bases between the two germline ends. CDR3 length: 14 residues. The DNA for the CDR3 is TGTGCCAGCAGCCCCACCCAACTGAACACTGAAGCTTTCTTT. Its translation is CASSPTQLNTEAFF.

The gene calls are TRBV6-1 and TRBJ1-5, with 7 bases fitting TRBD1. V shed 2 bases, J shed 2 bases, and the junction held 3 bases outside the gene matches. The CDR3 sequence is 15 residues long. Germline V CDR1 and CDR2: MNHNS, SASEGT. This chain's CDR3 is CASSEITGGNQPQHF. Written as DNA, the CDR3 is TGTGCCAGCAGTGAAATCACAGGGGGCAATCAGCCCCAGCATTTT.

The V gene is TRBV5-1, the J gene TRBJ2-1, with D perhaps being TRBD1 or TRBD2 (6 bases each). Trimming removed 0 bases at V and 3 bases at J, with 13 bases between. Germline lookup yields CDR1 SGHRS and CDR2 YFSETQ. The CDR3 runs to 16 residues. CDR3 DNA sequence: TGCGCCAGCAGCTTGGCGGGGGCCGCGAGCTACAATGAGCAGTTCTTC. It yields the protein CASSLAGAASYNEQFF.

The chain carries TRBV6-4 and TRBJ2-2; 10 bases match TRBD2. From germline, CDR1 is MRHNA and CDR2 SNTAGT. J gave up 1 base and V 5 bases, and 4 bases lay outside the gene matches. The CDR3 loop spans 16 amino acids. The CDR3 sequence is CASSSWTSGNTGELFF. The CDR3 DNA reads as TGTGCCAGCAGTTCCTGGACTAGCGGGAACACCGGGGAGCTGTTTTTT.

The table lists this clone with a count of one. This chain uses TRBV9 with TRBJ1-1; D unresolved. Trimming removed 3 bases from V and 3 bases from J, with 12 bases in between. The germline gives CDR1 SGDLS, CDR2 YYNGEE. The CDR3 has 14 residues. The CDR3 DNA reads as TGTGCCAGCAGCGCCTCTCTGACGGACACTGAAGCTTTCTTT. Protein sequence: CASSASLTDTEAFF.

The V call is TRBV9, the J call TRBJ1-1; possibly TRBD1 for D (5 bases). The CDR3 has 14 amino acids. V shed 0 bases and J shed 5 bases, with 11 bases lying between them. The V gene's germline CDR1 is SGDLS and CDR2 YYNGEE. CDR3 region: CASSVEGVETEAFF. The CDR3 nucleotides read TGTGCCAGCAGCGTAGAAGGGGTAGAGACTGAAGCTTTCTTT.

The chain has TRBV10-3 and TRBJ1-2, with D hard to call. Germline lookup yields CDR1 ENHRY and CDR2 SYGVKD. This CDR3 contains 15 residues. V shed 7 bases and J shed 2 bases, with 17 bases lying between them. Written as DNA, the CDR3 is TGTGCCATCAATGGAGGAGGGTTAGGGAACTATGGCTACACCTTC. Protein sequence: CAINGGGLGNYGYTF.

The V gene is TRBV19, the J gene TRBJ2-2; possible D gene TRBD2, 5 bases. The CDR3 is 14 amino acids. The germline V and J ends were trimmed by 1 base and 7 bases, with 10 bases remaining between them. Germline CDR1 is LNHDA and CDR2 is SQIVND (reference sequence). This CDR3 reads CASSIAGRSGELFF. CDR3 DNA sequence: TGTGCCAGTAGTATAGCGGGAAGGAGCGGGGAGCTGTTTTTT.

This rearrangement joins TRBV10-2 to TRBJ2-1; unclear D gene. The CDR3 extends over 14 amino acids. Germline lookup yields CDR1 WSHSY and CDR2 SAAADI. The V end lost 5 bases, the J end lost 6 bases, and 14 bases lay between the germline ends. The CDR3 sequence: CASSPSTLGNEQFF. The CDR3 nucleotides read TGCGCCAGCAGTCCCTCCACGCTTGGCAATGAGCAGTTCTTC.

The chain is built from TRBV7-9 and TRBJ2-5, with 12 bases identical to TRBD2. The germline CDR1 and CDR2 sequences are SEHNR and FQNEAQ (reference sequence). Unmatched junction bases numbered 12, after V lost 0 bases and J lost 7 bases. The CDR3 is 18 amino acids. CDR3 sequence: CASSLAQGATSGRATQYF. The CDR3 nucleotides read TGTGCCAGCAGCTTAGCACAGGGGGCGACTAGCGGGAGAGCGACCCAGTACTTC. The full variable domain, its missing parts supplied by reference TRBV7-9 and TRBJ2-5, is DTGVSQNPRHKITKRGQNVTFRCDPISEHNRLYWYRQTLGQGPEFLTYFQNEAQLEKSRLLSDRFSAERPKGSFSTLEIQRTEQGDSAMYLCASSLAQGATSGRATQYFGPGTRLLVL.

The chain carries TRBV7-3 and TRBJ1-2; 7 bases fit TRBD1. Unmatched junction bases numbered 8, after V lost 5 bases and J lost 2 bases. This CDR3 spans 15 amino acids. Germline V CDR1 and CDR2: SGHTA, FQGTGA. The CDR3 nucleotides are TGTGCCAGCAGCCCTTTCCGGACAGGAAACTATGGCTACACCTTC. It specifies CASSPFRTGNYGYTF.

V and J are TRBV6-4 and TRBJ2-1, with 10 bases matching TRBD2. The CDR3 loop spans 16 amino acids. J gave up 9 bases and V 2 bases, and 10 bases lay outside the gene matches. Germline CDR1 reads MRHNA; CDR2 reads SNTAGT. CDR3 sequence (DNA): TGTGCCAGCAGTGACGGGGCTAGCGGGAGTTTGGGTGAGCAGTTCTTC. Encoded protein: CASSDGASGSLGEQFF.

V is TRBV5-1 and J is TRBJ1-6, with 7 bases aligning to TRBD1. Trimming cost V 4 bases and J 5 bases; bases outside gene matches: 6. This CDR3 has 15 residues. CDR1 is SGHRS, CDR2 YFSETQ, per germline. The chain's CDR3 is CASSPGGTDNSPLHF. The CDR3 DNA reads as TGCGCCAGCAGCCCGGGGGGGACAGATAATTCACCCCTCCACTTT.